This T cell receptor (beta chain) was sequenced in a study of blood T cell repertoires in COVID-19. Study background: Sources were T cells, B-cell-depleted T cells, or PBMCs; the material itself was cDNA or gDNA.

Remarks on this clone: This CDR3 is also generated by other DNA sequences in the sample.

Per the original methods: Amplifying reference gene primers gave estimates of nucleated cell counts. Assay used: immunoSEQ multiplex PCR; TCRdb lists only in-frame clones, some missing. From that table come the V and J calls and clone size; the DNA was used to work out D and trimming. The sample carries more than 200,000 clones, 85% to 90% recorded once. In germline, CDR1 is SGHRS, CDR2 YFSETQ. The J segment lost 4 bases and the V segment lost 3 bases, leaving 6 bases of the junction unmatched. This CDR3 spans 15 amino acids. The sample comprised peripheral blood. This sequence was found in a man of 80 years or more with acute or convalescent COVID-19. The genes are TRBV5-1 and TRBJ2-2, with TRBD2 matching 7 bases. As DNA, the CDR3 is TGCGCCAGCAGCTGGAGCGGGACGGGCACCGGGGAGCTGTTTTTT. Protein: CASSWSGTGTGELFF.